This TCR beta chain is from a study of a mutant IDH1 vaccine in newly diagnosed glioma. Overall study: Treated patients were roughly 62% male, roughly 38% female, mean age about 43 years. The earlier regimen, radiotherapy, temozolomide, or both, was most often both.

Stated time point: week 5, during vaccination. Doses consisted of 300 ug of mutant IDH1 20-mer peptide each, paired with topical imiquimod. Produced via immunoSEQ multiplex PCR; TCRdb's table is partial and in-frame only. The table lists 50,000 or so clones, 84% of them singletons. On this clone itself: The antigen remains undetermined.

The source is a woman between 45 and 60 years old with glioma. The sequenced sample was PBMCs, obtained from a glioma patient whose treatment included an IDH1 peptide vaccine.

DNA of the CDR3: TGTGCCAGCAGACAGGGATGGGATCGTAATTCACCCCTCCACTTT. Its protein product is CASRQGWDRNSPLHF. The chain links TRBV2 to TRBJ1-6, with a tentative D call TRBD1 (6 bases). Trimming stripped 6 bases from V and 6 bases from J, with 15 bases between. The germline gives CDR1 SNHLY, CDR2 FYNNEI. The CDR3 contains 15 residues.